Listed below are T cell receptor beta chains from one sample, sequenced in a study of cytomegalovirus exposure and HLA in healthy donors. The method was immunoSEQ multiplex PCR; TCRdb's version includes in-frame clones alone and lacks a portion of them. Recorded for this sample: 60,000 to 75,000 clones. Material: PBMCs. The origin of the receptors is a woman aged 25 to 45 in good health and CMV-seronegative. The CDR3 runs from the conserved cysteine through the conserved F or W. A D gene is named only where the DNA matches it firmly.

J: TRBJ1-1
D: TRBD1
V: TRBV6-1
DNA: TGTGCCAGCAGCATACAGGGGCGGACTGAAGCTTTCTTT
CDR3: CASSIQGRTEAFF

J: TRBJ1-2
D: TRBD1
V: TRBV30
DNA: TGTGCCTGGAGGACGGGACAGACCCTCAACACCTTC
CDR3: CAWRTGQTLNTF

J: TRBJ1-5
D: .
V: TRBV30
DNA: TGTGCCTGGAGGGTTAAAGGGGCTCAGGCCCAGCATTTT
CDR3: CAWRVKGAQAQHF

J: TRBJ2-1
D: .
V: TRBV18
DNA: TGTGCCAGCTCACCACCGTTTCCAGGCAACAATGAGCAGTTCTTC
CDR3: CASSPPFPGNNEQFF

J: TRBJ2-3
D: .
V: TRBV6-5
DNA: TGTGCCAGCAGTTACTTCCGGGACACTTACACAGATACGCAGTATTTT
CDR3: CASSYFRDTYTDTQYF

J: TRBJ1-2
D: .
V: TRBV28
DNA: TGTGCCAGCAGTTACTCCGAGACAGGAGTCTATGGCTACACCTTC
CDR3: CASSYSETGVYGYTF

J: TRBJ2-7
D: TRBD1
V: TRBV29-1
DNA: TGCAGCGTTGAGAGGGACAGGGGAGGGTACGAGCAGTACTTC
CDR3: CSVERDRGGYEQYF

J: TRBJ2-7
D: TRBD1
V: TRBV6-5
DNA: TGTGCCAGCAGCCCGACAGGGGGGGCCTACGAGCAGTACTTC
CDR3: CASSPTGGAYEQYF

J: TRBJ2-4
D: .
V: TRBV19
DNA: TGTGCCAGCGGTACAGGCCTCAAAAACATTCAGTACTTC
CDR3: CASGTGLKNIQYF

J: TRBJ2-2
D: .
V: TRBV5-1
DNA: TGCGCCAGCAGCTCGCAGGGTTACACCGGGGAGCTGTTTTTT
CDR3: CASSSQGYTGELFF

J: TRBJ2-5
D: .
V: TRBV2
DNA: TGTGCCAGCAGTACGCAGGGGGAGACCCAGTACTTC
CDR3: CASSTQGETQYF

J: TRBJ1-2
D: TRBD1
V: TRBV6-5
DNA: TGTGCCAGCAGTCCTCTGACAGGGTACTATGGCTACACCTTC
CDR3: CASSPLTGYYGYTF

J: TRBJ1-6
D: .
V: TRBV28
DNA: TGTGCCAGCAGTTTGGAGTCAAATTCACCCCTCCACTTT
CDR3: CASSLESNSPLHF

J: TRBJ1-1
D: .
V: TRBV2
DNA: TGTGCCAGCAGGCCCGACAGAGTCACTGAAGCTTTCTTT
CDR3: CASRPDRVTEAFF

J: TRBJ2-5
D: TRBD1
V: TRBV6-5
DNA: TGTGCCAGCAGTTTTAGGACAGGGATTCCCCAGTACTTC
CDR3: CASSFRTGIPQYF

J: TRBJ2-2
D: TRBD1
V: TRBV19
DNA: TGTGCCAGTAGTTTGACCGGGACAGCGAACACCGGGGAGCTGTTTTTT
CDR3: CASSLTGTANTGELFF

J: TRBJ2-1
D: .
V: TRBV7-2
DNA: TGTGCCAGCACCTTTGGCACTACCTACAATGAGCAGTTCTTC
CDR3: CASTFGTTYNEQFF

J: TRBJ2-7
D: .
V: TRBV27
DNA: TGTGCCAGCAGCCGCAGGGGTCTCGGGGTCGACGAGCAGTACTTC
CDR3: CASSRRGLGVDEQYF

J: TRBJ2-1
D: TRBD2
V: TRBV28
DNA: TGTGCCAGCAGCCCAGGGACTAGCGGGACCAGTGAGCAGTTCTTC
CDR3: CASSPGTSGTSEQFF

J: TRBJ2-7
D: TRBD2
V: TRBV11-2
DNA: TGTGCCAGCAGCTTATTAAGTGGCGGGGGGATCTACGAGCAGTACTTC
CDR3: CASSLLSGGGIYEQYF

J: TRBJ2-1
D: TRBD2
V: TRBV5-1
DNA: TGCGCCAGCAGCCCGAACGTAGCGGGAGGGCCTAATGAGCAGTTCTTC
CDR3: CASSPNVAGGPNEQFF

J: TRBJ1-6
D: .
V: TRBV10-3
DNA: TGTGCCATCAGTGTTTTACAAGATAATTCACCCCTCCACTTT
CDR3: CAISVLQDNSPLHF

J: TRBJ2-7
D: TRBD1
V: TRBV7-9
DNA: TGTGCCAGCAGCCCGGACAGGGCCTCCTACGAGCAGTACTTC
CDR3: CASSPDRASYEQYF

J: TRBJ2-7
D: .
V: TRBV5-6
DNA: TGTGCCAGCAGCTTTGGACAGACCTACGAGCAGTACTTC
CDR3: CASSFGQTYEQYF

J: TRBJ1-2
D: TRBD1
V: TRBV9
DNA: TGTGCCAGCAGCGAGACAGGGAACTATGGCTACACCTTC
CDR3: CASSETGNYGYTF

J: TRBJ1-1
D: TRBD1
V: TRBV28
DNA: TGTGCCAGCCTGACCGGGACAGGGAGAACTGAAGCTTTCTTT
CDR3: CASLTGTGRTEAFF

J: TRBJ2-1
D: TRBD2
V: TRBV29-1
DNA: TGCAGCGTCGGTGGCGGGGGGGTGTCCGACAATGAGCAGTTCTTC
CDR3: CSVGGGGVSDNEQFF

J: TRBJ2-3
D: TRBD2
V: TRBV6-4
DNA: TGTGCCAGCAGTGATAGGGCGGGAGGCTCGACAGATACGCAGTATTTT
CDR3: CASSDRAGGSTDTQYF

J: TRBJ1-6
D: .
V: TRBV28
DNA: TGTGCCACCCAGCGCGGACAGCCTGTTAATTCACCCCTCCACTTT
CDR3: CATQRGQPVNSPLHF

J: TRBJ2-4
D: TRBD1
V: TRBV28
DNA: TGTGCCAGCAGTGCCCCTGGACAGGGGGTAGCCAAAAACATTCAGTACTTC
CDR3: CASSAPGQGVAKNIQYF

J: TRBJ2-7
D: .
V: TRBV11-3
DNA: TGTGCCAGCAGCTTGGGGCGCCTTACCTACGAGCAGTACTTC
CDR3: CASSLGRLTYEQYF

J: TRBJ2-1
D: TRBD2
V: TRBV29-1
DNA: TGCAGCGTTACACACGGGGGGGACAATGAGCAGTTCTTC
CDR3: CSVTHGGDNEQFF

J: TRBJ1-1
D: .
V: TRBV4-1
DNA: TGCGCCAGCAGCCTAGGGGCCCAAGCTTTCTTT
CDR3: CASSLGAQAFF

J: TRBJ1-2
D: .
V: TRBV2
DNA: TGTGCCAGCGAAGGGAGGAGCTATGGCTACACCTTC
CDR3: CASEGRSYGYTF

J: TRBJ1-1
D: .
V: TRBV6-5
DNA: TGTGCCAGCTCACCCGGGGTACGGACTGAAGCTTTCTTT
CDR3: CASSPGVRTEAFF

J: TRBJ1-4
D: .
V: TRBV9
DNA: TGTGCCAGCAGCCCTTCCGGGACTTTCAGTAATGAAAAACTGTTTTTT
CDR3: CASSPSGTFSNEKLFF

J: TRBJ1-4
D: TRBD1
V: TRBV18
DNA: TGTGCCAGCTCACGGGGGACAGGAATTGAAAAACTGTTTTTT
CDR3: CASSRGTGIEKLFF

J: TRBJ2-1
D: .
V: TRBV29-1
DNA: TGCAGCGTTGGCGCTATTTATAAGCGGGATGAGCAGTTCTTC
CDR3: CSVGAIYKRDEQFF

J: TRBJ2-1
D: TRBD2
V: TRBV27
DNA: TGTGCCAGCAGTTCCTTCCGACTAGCGGCCTACAATGAGCAGTTCTTC
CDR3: CASSSFRLAAYNEQFF

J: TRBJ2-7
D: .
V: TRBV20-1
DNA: TGCAGTGCTAGACGTGCCTACGAGCAGTACTTC
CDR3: CSARRAYEQYF

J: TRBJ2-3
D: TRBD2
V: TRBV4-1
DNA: TGCGCCAGCAGCCGGGTACTAGCGGGGGGGCCAGATACGCAGTATTTT
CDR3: CASSRVLAGGPDTQYF

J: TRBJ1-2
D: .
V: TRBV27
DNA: TGTGCCAGCAGTCTGAAGGACAGCTATGGCTACACCTTC
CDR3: CASSLKDSYGYTF

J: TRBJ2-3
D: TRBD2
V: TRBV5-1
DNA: TGCGCCAGCGGGGGGTACAGCGGGAGCCATACGCAGTATTTT
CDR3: CASGGYSGSHTQYF

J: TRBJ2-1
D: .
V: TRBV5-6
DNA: TGTGCCAGCAGCTTGCGGGATCCTTTTCGTTCGTCCTACAATGAGCAGTTCTTC
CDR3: CASSLRDPFRSSYNEQFF

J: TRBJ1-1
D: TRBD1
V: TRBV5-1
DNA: TGCGCCAGCAGCGCCTACAGGGGGAGTGCTGAAGCTTTCTTT
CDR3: CASSAYRGSAEAFF

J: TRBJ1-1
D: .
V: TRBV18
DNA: TGTGCCAGCTCACCATTGCTCGGGGGGCAAGGCACTGAAGCTTTCTTT
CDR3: CASSPLLGGQGTEAFF

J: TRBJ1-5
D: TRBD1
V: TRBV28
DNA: TGTGCCAGCCAAGGACAGGGAAGGAAAAGCAATCAGCCCCAGCATTTT
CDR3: CASQGQGRKSNQPQHF

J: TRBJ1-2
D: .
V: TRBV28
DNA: TGTGCCAGCAGTTTAGAGGCGGGCGGCTACACCTTC
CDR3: CASSLEAGGYTF

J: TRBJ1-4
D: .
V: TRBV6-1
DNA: TGTGCCAGCAGTGCCTTGGGGGGGATATCTAATGAAAAACTGTTTTTT
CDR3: CASSALGGISNEKLFF

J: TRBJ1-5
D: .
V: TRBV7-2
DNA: TGTGCCAGCAGCTTAGTACAGTTTAGCAATCAGCCCCAGCATTTT
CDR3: CASSLVQFSNQPQHF

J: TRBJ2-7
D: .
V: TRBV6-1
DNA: TGTGCCAGCACTGACGGCGGGCCCTCCTACGAGCAGTACTTC
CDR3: CASTDGGPSYEQYF

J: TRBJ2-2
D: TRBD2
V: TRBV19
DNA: TGTGCCAGTAGGGGACTAGCGGGGAACACCGGGGAGCTGTTTTTT
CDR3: CASRGLAGNTGELFF

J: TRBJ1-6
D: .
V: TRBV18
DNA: TGTGCCAGCTCACCAAACTTGATTTATAATTCACCCCTCCACTTT
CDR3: CASSPNLIYNSPLHF

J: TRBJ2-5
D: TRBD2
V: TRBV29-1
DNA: TGCAGCGTGACCTCTAGCGGGAGGGCCGAAGAGACCCAGTACTTC
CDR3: CSVTSSGRAEETQYF

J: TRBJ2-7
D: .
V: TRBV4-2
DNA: TGTGCCAGCAGCCAGAGGGGGGGCTACGAGCAGTACTTC
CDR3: CASSQRGGYEQYF

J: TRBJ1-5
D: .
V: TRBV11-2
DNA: TGTGCCAGCAGCTACGAGGAGAGACAGCCCCAGCATTTT
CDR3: CASSYEERQPQHF

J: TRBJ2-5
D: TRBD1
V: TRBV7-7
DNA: TGTGCTAGCAGCTTAGGGGGGACAGGGGCTGAGACCCAGTACTTC
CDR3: CASSLGGTGAETQYF